This passage covers 30 T cell receptor beta chains from one sample sequenced in a study of PD-L1 blockade in urothelial cancer. The sample's time point: pretreatment peripheral blood. Libraries were prepared by immunoSEQ multiplex PCR; TCRdb keeps only in-frame clonotypes and omits some of them. The data hold 45,000 to 55,000 clones, with around 74% observed a single time. Sequenced here: PBMCs, sampled around atezolizumab (anti-PD-L1) treatment. The receptors here all came from a man between 65 and 85 years old with urothelial cancer.

The chain is built from TRBV9 and TRBJ2-1, with 12 nucleotides matching TRBD2. Trimming removed 3 bases from V and 1 base from J; junction bases left unmatched: 11. Per germline, CDR1 SGDLS and CDR2 YYNGEE. The CDR3 is 19 residues long. This chain's CDR3 is CASSAQSLAGGGSYNEQFF. Written as DNA, the CDR3 is TGTGCCAGCAGCGCACAGAGCCTAGCGGGAGGGGGTTCCTACAATGAGCAGTTCTTC.

This chain joins TRBV6-5 and TRBJ1-5, with 10 bases identical to TRBD1. V trimming: 4 bases; J trimming: 11 bases; junction bases outside the gene matches: 5. Germline V gene sequence: CDR1 MNHEY, CDR2 SVGAGI. The CDR3 is 13 residues long. CDR3 bases: TGTGCCAGCAGTTCCGCGGACAGGGGGACCCAGCATTTT. Its translation: CASSSADRGTQHF.

This clone has more than one count but fewer than ten. V usage is TRBV5-4 and J usage is TRBJ2-1; D is possibly TRBD1 (6 bases). The CDR3 covers 15 residues. Germline loops: CDR1 SGHNT, CDR2 YYREEE (reference sequence). V shed 4 bases and J shed 5 bases, with 16 bases lying between them. CDR3 nucleotides: TGTGCCAGCAGCCGACAGGTGATAGGGGACAATGAGCAGTTCTTC. As protein: CASSRQVIGDNEQFF.

The chain recombines TRBV29-1 with TRBJ2-7; TRBD1 matches 11 bases. This CDR3 is built from 13 residues. V was pared by 6 bases and J by 4 bases, with 5 bases of the junction left unmatched. CDR1 is SQVTM, CDR2 ANQGSEA, per germline. CDR3 sequence (DNA): TGCAGCGTCGTGGGACAGGGGGTTTACGAGCAGTACTTC. Translating it yields CSVVGQGVYEQYF.

The chain combines TRBV12-2 with TRBJ2-5; the DNA was not compared with TRBD1, the D call given in the table. TRBV12-2 is a known pseudogene. This CDR3 spans 17 amino acids. In nucleotides, the CDR3 is TGTGCAAGTCGCCCTTTGCCTCCTCGTACTAGGGGGGAGACCCAGTACTTC. Protein product: CASRPLPPRTRGETQYF.

The rearrangement links TRBV11-3 to TRBJ1-5; weak D call: TRBD1 (5 bases). CDR3 length: 16 amino acids. The V gene lost 2 bases and the J gene lost 0 bases, with 11 bases spanning the gap. Per germline, CDR1 SGHNT and CDR2 YENEEA. In DNA form, the CDR3 reads TGTGCCAGCAGCTTACTCGGCAGGGCTAGCAATCAGCCCCAGCATTTT. Its translation is CASSLLGRASNQPQHF. The full variable domain, in which reference TRBV11-3 and TRBJ1-5 provide the parts outside the CDR3, is EAGVVQSPRYKIIEKKQPVAFWCNPISGHNTLYWYLQNLGQGPELLIRYENEEAVDDSQLPKDRFSAERLKGVDSTLKIQPAELGDSAVYLCASSLLGRASNQPQHFGDGTRLSIL.

The chain links TRBV28 to TRBJ2-4, with 7 bases identical to TRBD1. The CDR3 sequence is 17 residues long. Germline V gene sequence: CDR1 MDHEN, CDR2 SYDVKM. Trimming removed 5 bases from V and 3 bases from J; junction bases left unmatched: 13. DNA for the CDR3: TGTGCCAGCAGTCCTCGACAGGGTGGAAAAGTCAAAAACATTCAGTACTTC. Translated, it gives CASSPRQGGKVKNIQYF.

This rearrangement joins TRBV29-1 to TRBJ2-3, with 7 bases that match TRBD2. Germline values: CDR1 SQVTM, CDR2 ANQGSEA. V gave up 4 bases and J gave up 1 base; unmatched junction bases: 8. This CDR3 comprises 15 residues. The CDR3 protein is CSVGGGRGGTDTQYF. The CDR3, as DNA: TGCAGCGTTGGAGGCGGGAGAGGTGGCACAGATACGCAGTATTTT.

The chain couples TRBV9 to TRBJ2-7, with 10 bases aligning to TRBD2. This CDR3 region has 16 residues. Germline V lookup: CDR1 SGDLS, CDR2 YYNGEE. V lost 0 bases, J lost 3 bases, and 6 bases stayed unmatched. CDR3 residues: CASSVGGLAKYYEQYF. CDR3 coding DNA: TGTGCCAGCAGCGTAGGGGGACTAGCGAAATACTACGAGCAGTACTTC.

V is TRBV7-9 and J is TRBJ2-1, with 13 bases aligning to TRBD2. J lost 6 bases, V lost 5 bases, and 7 bases had no gene match. The CDR3 contains 16 residues. Germline-derived CDR1 and CDR2 are SEHNR and FQNEAQ (reference sequence). CDR3 sequence (DNA): TGTGCCAGCAGCCAAGGACTAGCGGGAGATCGCAATGAGCAGTTCTTC. Amino acids: CASSQGLAGDRNEQFF.

The chain combines TRBV7-6 with TRBJ2-2, with TRBD1 identical over 9 bases. Germline V gene lookup returns CDR1 SGHVS and CDR2 FNYEAQ. V gave up 1 base and J gave up 7 bases; unmatched junction bases: 7. The CDR3 is made up of 16 amino acids. The CDR3 loop is CASSLDIGTGHGELFF. The CDR3 DNA is TGTGCCAGCAGCTTAGATATCGGGACAGGGCACGGGGAGCTGTTTTTT.

The rearrangement uses TRBV5-1 and TRBJ2-1; 14 bases are a match to TRBD2. V shed 9 bases and J 0 bases; nucleotides not matched to a gene: 11. Germline-derived CDR1 and CDR2 are SGHRS and YFSETQ. The CDR3 has 18 residues. The CDR3 sequence: CATKQGTSGSSSYNEQFF. CDR3 sequence (DNA): TGCGCCACCAAACAGGGGACTAGCGGGAGTAGCTCCTACAATGAGCAGTTCTTC.

The chain joins TRBV2 to TRBJ2-3; D ambiguous. In germline, CDR1 is SNHLY, CDR2 FYNNEI. V dropped 3 bases and J dropped 4 bases, with 5 bases sitting between them. This CDR3 contains 12 residues. CDR3 region: CASSDLSDTQYF. DNA for the CDR3: TGTGCCAGCAGTGATTTATCAGATACGCAGTATTTT.

The chain recombines TRBV9 with TRBJ1-3; the D is unclear. The CDR3 has 15 amino acids. Deletions cut 4 bases from V and 3 bases from J, with 14 bases between. CDR1 and CDR2 (germline): SGDLS, YYNGEE. CDR3 residues: CASSRETGNGNTIYF. The CDR3 bases are TGTGCCAGCAGCCGAGAAACGGGGAATGGAAACACCATATATTTT.

This clone came up once. V gene TRBV7-3 combines with J gene TRBJ2-1; 7 bases fit TRBD2. V trimming: 0 bases; J trimming: 3 bases; junction bases outside the gene matches: 5. The CDR3 runs 16 residues. CDR1 and CDR2 (germline): SGHTA, FQGTGA. The CDR3 loop reads CASSLTAGVGYNEQFF. CDR3 DNA: TGTGCCAGCAGCTTAACCGCGGGAGTTGGCTACAATGAGCAGTTCTTC.

The V gene is TRBV7-8, the J gene TRBJ2-2; tentative D call: TRBD2 (5 bases). Germline V lookup: CDR1 SGHVS, CDR2 FQNEAQ. This CDR3 comprises 15 residues. Trimming pared 5 bases from V and 6 bases from J, leaving 16 bases between. CDR3 region: CASSPRTGWAGELFF. The CDR3 bases are TGTGCCAGCAGCCCCAGAACGGGGTGGGCCGGGGAGCTGTTTTTT.

The rearrangement joins TRBV5-1 to TRBJ2-3; TRBD2 agrees at 8 bases. This CDR3 spans 17 amino acids. Germline V lookup: CDR1 SGHRS, CDR2 YFSETQ. V shed 4 bases, J shed 0 bases, and the junction held 10 bases outside the gene matches. The CDR3 DNA reads TGCGCCAGCAGCCCCCGGTTGACTAGCGCTAGCACAGATACGCAGTATTTT. As protein: CASSPRLTSASTDTQYF.

The V call is TRBV10-2, the J call TRBJ2-7; no definite D call. The V and J ends lost 8 bases and 2 bases respectively, with 13 bases between them. The CDR3 loop spans 13 amino acids. Germline V gives CDR1 WSHSY, CDR2 SAAADI. The CDR3 reads CASPLGEAYEQYF. CDR3 bases: TGCGCCAGCCCTCTCGGCGAGGCCTACGAGCAGTACTTC.

This clone was counted a few times. The chain carries TRBV7-3 and TRBJ2-3, with 7 nucleotides matching TRBD2. This CDR3 is built from 14 residues. Trimming removed 2 bases from V and 6 bases from J; junction bases left unmatched: 5. Germline CDR1 and CDR2: SGHTA and FQGTGA. The chain's CDR3 is CASSLAGAGDTQYF. The CDR3 nucleotides read TGTGCCAGCAGCTTAGCGGGAGCAGGGGATACGCAGTATTTT.

This rearrangement joins TRBV6-1 to TRBJ1-2, with 7 bases identical to TRBD1. The germline V gene has CDR1 MNHNS and CDR2 SASEGT. Unmatched junction bases numbered 4, after V lost 5 bases and J lost 4 bases. The CDR3 sequence is 13 residues long. Written as DNA, the CDR3 is TGTGCCAGCAGTCTAGACAGGGCCTATGGCTACACCTTC. Its translation: CASSLDRAYGYTF.

This clone was picked up one time. V is TRBV19 and J is TRBJ1-5, with TRBD1 as a possible D gene (6 bases). Looked up from germline, CDR1 is LNHDA and CDR2 is SQIVND (reference sequence). The V end was cut by 2 bases, the J end by 3 bases, with 8 bases between. There are 14 residues in the CDR3. This chain's CDR3 is CASSIRGNNQPQHF. CDR3 nucleotide sequence: TGTGCCAGTAGTATAAGGGGGAACAATCAGCCCCAGCATTTT.

This clone turned up a few times. This sequence joins TRBV6-5 and TRBJ1-2; 11 bases are shared with TRBD1. Per the germline V gene, CDR1 is MNHEY and CDR2 is SVGAGI. J gave up 7 bases and V 4 bases, and 8 bases lay outside the gene matches. This CDR3 contains 15 residues. The CDR3 region is CASSFLSGTGGGYTF. The DNA for the CDR3 is TGTGCCAGCAGTTTTCTCTCCGGGACAGGGGGTGGCTACACCTTC.

The J gene is TRBJ1-1, the V gene TRBV6-5; 10 nucleotides agree with TRBD1. CDR1 MNHEY and CDR2 SVGAGI come from the germline V gene. The length of the CDR3 is 16 residues. V dropped 0 bases and J dropped 4; count of bases not matched to a gene: 5. CDR3 DNA: TGTGCCAGCAGTTACTCGAAATGGACAGGGGGCACTGAAGCTTTCTTT. It translates to CASSYSKWTGGTEAFF.

V usage is TRBV9 and J usage is TRBJ2-5, with TRBD2 matching over 7 bases. The CDR3 is 16 residues long. Germline V lookup: CDR1 SGDLS, CDR2 YYNGEE. V trimming: 4 bases; J trimming: 5 bases; junction bases outside the gene matches: 14. CDR3 residues: CASSSGLEPRRETQYF. Written as DNA, the CDR3 is TGTGCCAGCAGCTCCGGACTAGAACCCCGCCGGGAGACCCAGTACTTC.

This clone was detected a few times. The V and J genes are TRBV6-6 and TRBJ1-5; TRBD1 might be the D (5 bases). This CDR3 is 15 amino acids long. The V end lost 2 bases, the J end lost 7 bases, and 15 bases lay between the germline ends. Germline CDR1 MNHNY, CDR2 SVGAGI (reference sequence). The CDR3 DNA reads as TGTGCCAGCAGTTACAGGTCAGGGCGGGAACAGCCCCAGCATTTT. Its protein is CASSYRSGREQPQHF.

The CDR3 DNA is TGCAGTGCTGAGACAGGTTACGAGCAGTACTTC. It specifies CSAETGYEQYF. This sequence joins TRBV20-1 and TRBJ2-7, with D perhaps matching TRBD1 (6 bases). Germline-derived CDR1 and CDR2 are DFQATT and SNEGSKA (reference sequence). The V and J ends lost 5 bases and 4 bases respectively, with 9 bases between them. The CDR3 runs to 11 residues.

The chain recombines TRBV4-1 with TRBJ1-2; 9 bases match TRBD1. The CDR3 is 15 residues long. Germline loops: CDR1 MGHRA, CDR2 YSYEKL. V dropped 0 bases and J dropped 5; count of bases not matched to a gene: 4. The CDR3 DNA reads TGCGCCAGCAGCCAAGAGACAGGGGGACAGTATGGCTACACCTTC. It is translated as CASSQETGGQYGYTF.

The chain links TRBV6-1 to TRBJ1-5; D remains ambiguous. Germline assignment: CDR1 MNHNS and CDR2 SASEGT. There are 13 residues in the CDR3. Trimming stripped 1 base from V and 5 bases from J, with 6 bases between. Here the CDR3 reads CASSEVQYQPQHF. CDR3 coding DNA: TGTGCCAGCAGTGAAGTCCAATATCAGCCCCAGCATTTT.

The chain recombines TRBV11-2 with TRBJ1-1, with 11 bases fitting TRBD1. The CDR3 is 13 amino acids. Germline V gives CDR1 SGHAT, CDR2 FQNNGV. V dropped 3 bases and J dropped 6; count of bases not matched to a gene: 0. CDR3 nucleotide sequence: TGTGCCAGCAGCTTGGGACAGGGGGCTGAAGCTTTCTTT. Protein product: CASSLGQGAEAFF.

This clone has just a few counts. The rearrangement links TRBV27 to TRBJ2-7; TRBD2 matches at 11 bases. CDR3 length equals 16 residues. With 4 bases clipped from V and 0 bases from J, the junction kept 5 bases outside the gene matches. Germline assignment: CDR1 MNHEY and CDR2 SMNVEV (reference sequence). The CDR3 region is CASSSTSGSYSYEQYF. CDR3 bases: TGTGCCAGCAGTTCCACTAGCGGGAGCTACTCCTACGAGCAGTACTTC.